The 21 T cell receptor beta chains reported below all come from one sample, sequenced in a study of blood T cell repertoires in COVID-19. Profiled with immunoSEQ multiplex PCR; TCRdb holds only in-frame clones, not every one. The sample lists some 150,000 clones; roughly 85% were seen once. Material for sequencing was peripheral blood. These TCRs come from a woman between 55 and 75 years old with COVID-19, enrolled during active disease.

The CDR3 nucleotides are TGTGCCAGCAGGAGCCTAGCGGATCAAGAGACCCAGTACTTC. This translates into CASRSLADQETQYF. V gene TRBV6-5 combines with J gene TRBJ2-5, with 7 bases aligning to TRBD2. With 6 bases clipped from V and 2 bases from J, the junction kept 6 bases outside the gene matches. Per germline, CDR1 MNHEY and CDR2 SVGAGI. There are 14 residues in the CDR3.

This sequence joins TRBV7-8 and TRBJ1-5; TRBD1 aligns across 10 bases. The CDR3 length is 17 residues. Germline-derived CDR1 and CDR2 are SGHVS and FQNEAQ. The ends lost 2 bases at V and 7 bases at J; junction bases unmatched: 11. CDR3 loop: CASSLWEGQGIGQPQHF. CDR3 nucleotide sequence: TGTGCCAGCAGCTTATGGGAGGGACAGGGGATCGGGCAGCCCCAGCATTTT.

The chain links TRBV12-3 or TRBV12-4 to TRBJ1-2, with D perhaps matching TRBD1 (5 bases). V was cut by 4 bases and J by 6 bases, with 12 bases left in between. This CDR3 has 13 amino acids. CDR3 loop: CASSSTEDDGYTF. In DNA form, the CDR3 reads TGTGCCAGCAGTTCGACAGAGGACGATGGCTACACCTTC.

CDR3 sequence: CASSQETTGANEKLFF. CDR3 nucleotide sequence: TGTGCCAGCTCACAGGAAACGACAGGGGCTAATGAAAAACTGTTTTTT. The V and J genes are TRBV18 and TRBJ1-4, with 8 bases that match TRBD1. CDR1 KGHSH and CDR2 LQKENI come from the germline V gene. The V segment lost 4 bases and the J segment 3 bases; nucleotides outside the gene matches: 7. This CDR3 has 16 amino acids.

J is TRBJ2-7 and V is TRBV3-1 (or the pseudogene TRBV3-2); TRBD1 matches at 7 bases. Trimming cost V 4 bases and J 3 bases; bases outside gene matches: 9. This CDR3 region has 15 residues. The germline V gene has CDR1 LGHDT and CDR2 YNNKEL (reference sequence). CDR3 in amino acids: CASSPRPQGLYEQYF. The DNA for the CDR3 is TGTGCCAGCAGCCCCCGGCCACAGGGGCTCTACGAGCAGTACTTC.

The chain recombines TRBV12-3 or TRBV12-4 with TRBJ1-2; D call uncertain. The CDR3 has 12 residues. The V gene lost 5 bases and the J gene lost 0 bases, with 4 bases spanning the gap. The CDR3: CASSRANYGYTF. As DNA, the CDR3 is TGTGCCAGCAGTAGAGCTAACTATGGCTACACCTTC.

CDR3 residues: CASSLVLAETQYF. The CDR3 coding sequence is TGCGCCAGCAGCTTGGTCCTAGCAGAGACCCAGTACTTC. The V and J genes are TRBV5-1 and TRBJ2-5, with a tentative D call TRBD2 (5 bases). The length of the CDR3 is 13 residues. Germline assignment: CDR1 SGHRS and CDR2 YFSETQ. V shed 0 bases and J shed 4 bases, with 7 bases lying between them.

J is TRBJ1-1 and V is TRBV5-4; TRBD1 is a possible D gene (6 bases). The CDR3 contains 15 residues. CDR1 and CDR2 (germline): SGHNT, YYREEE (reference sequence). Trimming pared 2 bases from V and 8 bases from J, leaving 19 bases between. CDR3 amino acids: CASSLGTRGALEAFF. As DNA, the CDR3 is TGTGCCAGCAGCTTAGGAACCAGGGGCGCACTGGAAGCTTTCTTT.

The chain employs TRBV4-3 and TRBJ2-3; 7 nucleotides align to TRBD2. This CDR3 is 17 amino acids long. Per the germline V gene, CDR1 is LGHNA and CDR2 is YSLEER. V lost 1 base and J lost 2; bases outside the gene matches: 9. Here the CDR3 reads CASSQVPGGGVTDTQYF. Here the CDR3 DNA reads TGCGCCAGCAGCCAAGTTCCGGGTGGGGGGGTCACAGATACGCAGTATTTT.

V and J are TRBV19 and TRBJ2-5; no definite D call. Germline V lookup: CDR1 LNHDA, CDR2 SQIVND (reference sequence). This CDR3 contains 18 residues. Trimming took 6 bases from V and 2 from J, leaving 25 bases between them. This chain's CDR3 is CASSARVVRLTSQETQYF. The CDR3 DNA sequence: TGTGCCAGTAGCGCCCGCGTGGTGCGGTTAACGTCTCAAGAGACCCAGTACTTC.

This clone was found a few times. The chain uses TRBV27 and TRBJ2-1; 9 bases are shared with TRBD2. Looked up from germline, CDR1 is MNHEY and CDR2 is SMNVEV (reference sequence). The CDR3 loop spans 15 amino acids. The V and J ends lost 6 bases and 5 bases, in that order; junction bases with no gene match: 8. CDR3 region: CASSTGTSPHNEQFF. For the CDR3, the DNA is TGTGCCAGCAGCACCGGGACTAGCCCCCACAATGAGCAGTTCTTC.

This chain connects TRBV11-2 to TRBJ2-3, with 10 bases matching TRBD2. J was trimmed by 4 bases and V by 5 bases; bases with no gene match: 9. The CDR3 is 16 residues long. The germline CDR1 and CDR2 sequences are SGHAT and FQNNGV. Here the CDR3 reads CASSLYSGGQADTQYF. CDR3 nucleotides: TGTGCCAGCAGCCTATATAGCGGGGGGCAGGCAGATACGCAGTATTTT.

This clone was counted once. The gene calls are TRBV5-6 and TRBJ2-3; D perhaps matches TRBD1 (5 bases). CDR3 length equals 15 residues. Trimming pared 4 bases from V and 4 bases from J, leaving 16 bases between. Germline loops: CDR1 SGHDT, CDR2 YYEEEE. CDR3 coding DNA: TGTGCCAGCAGCCAAGAACCTAAAGGGGCAGATACGCAGTATTTT. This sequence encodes CASSQEPKGADTQYF.

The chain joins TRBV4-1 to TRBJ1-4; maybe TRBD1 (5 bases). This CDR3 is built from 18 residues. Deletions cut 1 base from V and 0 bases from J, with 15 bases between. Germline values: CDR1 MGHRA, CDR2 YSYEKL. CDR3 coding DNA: TGCGCCAGCAGCCAAGGGCTGACAGCTGCAGCAACTAATGAAAAACTGTTTTTT. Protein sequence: CASSQGLTAAATNEKLFF.

DNA of the CDR3: TGTGCCAGCAGCTTGGGATCCCTAGCGGGACAGGTAGATACGCAGTATTTT. It translates to CASSLGSLAGQVDTQYF. The chain recombines TRBV7-9 with TRBJ2-3, with D maybe TRBD2 (9 bases). The V end lost 3 bases, the J end lost 5 bases, and 21 bases lay between the germline ends. The CDR3 runs to 17 residues. Germline values: CDR1 SEHNR, CDR2 FQNEAQ (reference sequence).

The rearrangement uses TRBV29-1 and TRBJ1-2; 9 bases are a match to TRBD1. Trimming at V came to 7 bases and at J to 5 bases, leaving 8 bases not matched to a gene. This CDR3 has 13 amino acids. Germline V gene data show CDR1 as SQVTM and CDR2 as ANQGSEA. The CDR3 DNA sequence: TGCAGCGCCACGCTGGACAGGGGTTATGGCTACACCTTC. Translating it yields CSATLDRGYGYTF.

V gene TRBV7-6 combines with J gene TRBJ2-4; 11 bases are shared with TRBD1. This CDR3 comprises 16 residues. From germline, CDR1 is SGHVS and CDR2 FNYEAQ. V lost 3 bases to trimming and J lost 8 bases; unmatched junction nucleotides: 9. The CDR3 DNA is TGTGCCAGCAGCTTGGCCGCCGGGACAGGGGGAGACATTCAGTACTTC. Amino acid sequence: CASSLAAGTGGDIQYF.

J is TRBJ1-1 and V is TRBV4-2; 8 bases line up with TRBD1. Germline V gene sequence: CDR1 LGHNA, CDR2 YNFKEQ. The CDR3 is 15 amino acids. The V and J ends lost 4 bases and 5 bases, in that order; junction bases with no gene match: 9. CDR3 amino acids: CASSPTGVRETEAFF. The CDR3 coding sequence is TGTGCCAGCAGCCCGACAGGGGTTCGGGAGACTGAAGCTTTCTTT.

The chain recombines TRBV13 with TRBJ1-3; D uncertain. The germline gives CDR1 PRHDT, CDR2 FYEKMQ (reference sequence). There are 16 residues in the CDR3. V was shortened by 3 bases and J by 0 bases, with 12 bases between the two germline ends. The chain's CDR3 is CASSFTTVHSGNTIYF. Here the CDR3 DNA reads TGTGCCAGCAGCTTCACCACAGTGCACTCTGGAAACACCATATATTTT.

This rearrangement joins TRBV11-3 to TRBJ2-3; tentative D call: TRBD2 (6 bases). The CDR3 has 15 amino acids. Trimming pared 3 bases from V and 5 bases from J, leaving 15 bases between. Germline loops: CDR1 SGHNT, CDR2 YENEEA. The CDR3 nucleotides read TGTGCCAGCAGCTTTTCGGGAGTTAAGGGAGATACGCAGTATTTT. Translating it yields CASSFSGVKGDTQYF.

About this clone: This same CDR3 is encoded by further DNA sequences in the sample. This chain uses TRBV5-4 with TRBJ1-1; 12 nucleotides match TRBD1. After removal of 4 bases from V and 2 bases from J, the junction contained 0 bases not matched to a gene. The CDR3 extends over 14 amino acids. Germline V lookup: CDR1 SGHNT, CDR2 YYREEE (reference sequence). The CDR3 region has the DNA TGTGCCAGCAGCGGGACAGGGGGCAACACTGAAGCTTTCTTT. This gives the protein CASSGTGGNTEAFF.